This T cell receptor beta chain was captured in a study of response to subunit inactivated influenza vaccine. Trimming removed 3 bases at V and 0 bases at J, with 5 bases between. The length of the CDR3 is 13 residues. CDR1 is LNHDA and CDR2 is SQIVND in the germline V gene (reference sequence). The study, taken as a whole, reports: After each seasonal influenza vaccination, few new T cells are recruited, the authors suggested.

This clonotype was found a few times. Its antigen remains unidentified. TCRdb passed the RT-PCR reads through MiXCR, listing each CDR3 protein once. Of roughly 670,000 distinct CDR3 sequences listed, 12% to 15% are singletons. This clonotype was obtained from a man aged 45-65 years who received an inactivated influenza vaccine. V and J are TRBV19 and TRBJ2-5; D gene unclear. The sequencing here drew on PBMCs from blood, taken 14 to 15 days before vaccination. CDR3 DNA sequence: TGTGCCAGTAGTATGCGTCACCAAGAGACCCAGTACTTC. This codes for CASSMRHQETQYF.